Listed below are T cell receptor beta chains from one sample, sequenced in a study of blood T cell repertoires in COVID-19. Here immunoSEQ multiplex PCR was the method, and the copy in TCRdb shows in-frame clones only, minus some. The table has 200,000 to 250,000 clones, 86% seen once; the top ten hold approximately 10%. The sequencing sample was made of peripheral blood. Receptors were obtained from a woman aged 45-60 years with COVID-19, enrolled during active disease. Each CDR3 is given with its conserved first and last residue. D genes are given only for firm matches. Clone size is not always given. Where it is, it says once, few, many or a class for expanded clones.

>TRBV3-1/TRBV3-2|once|TRBJ2-3|.
CASSQYPGTDTQYF
TGTGCCAGCAGCCAATACCCAGGGACAGATACGCAGTATTTT
>TRBV5-5|.|TRBJ2-3|.
CASSLGWGPHTDTQYF
TGTGCCAGCAGCTTAGGGTGGGGCCCTCACACAGATACGCAGTATTTT
>TRBV25-1|.|TRBJ1-6|TRBD1
CASSRDSFLNSPLHF
TGTGCCAGCAGCAGGGACAGTTTTTTAAATTCACCCCTCCACTTT
>TRBV7-3|.|TRBJ2-7|TRBD2
CASSFTSGGTYEQYF
TGTGCCAGCAGCTTTACTAGCGGGGGGACCTACGAGCAGTACTTC
>TRBV6-5|.|TRBJ1-2|TRBD1
CASRDREGSYGYTF
TGTGCCAGCAGGGACAGGGAGGGATCCTATGGCTACACCTTC
>TRBV5-5|.|TRBJ1-6|.
CASSLDGYSPLHF
TGTGCCAGCAGCTTGGACGGGTATTCACCCCTCCACTTT
>TRBV28|.|TRBJ2-7|TRBD2
CASSPTWTSGTDRIEQYF
TGTGCCAGCAGCCCTACTTGGACTAGCGGGACCGACCGGATCGAGCAGTACTTC
>TRBV20-1|.|TRBJ1-1|.
CSASRGNTEAFF
TGCAGTGCTAGTCGGGGGAACACTGAAGCTTTCTTT
>TRBV19|.|TRBJ2-1|.
CASSKTDVYNEQFF
TGTGCCAGTAGTAAAACAGATGTATACAATGAGCAGTTCTTC
>TRBV27|.|TRBJ1-6|.
CASSFLAGNSPLHF
TGTGCCAGCAGTTTTCTAGCCGGAAATTCACCCCTCCACTTT
>TRBV6-1|.|TRBJ1-2|.
CASSEAVRQYGYTF
TGTGCCAGCAGTGAAGCGGTTCGACAGTATGGCTACACCTTC
>TRBV30|.|TRBJ2-3|.
CAWRALRGRGTDTQYF
TGTGCCTGGAGAGCCCTAAGGGGAAGAGGCACAGATACGCAGTATTTT
>TRBV30|.|TRBJ2-3|TRBD1
CAWSVGGVGTDTQYF
TGTGCCTGGAGTGTAGGGGGCGTGGGGACAGATACGCAGTATTTT
>TRBV15|.|TRBJ1-6|.
CATSSGALGNSPLHF
TGTGCCACCAGCAGTGGGGCACTCGGCAATTCACCCCTCCACTTT
>TRBV18|.|TRBJ2-2|.
CASSPFDTNTGELFF
TGTGCCAGCTCCCCCTTTGACACTAACACCGGGGAGCTGTTTTTT
>TRBV9|.|TRBJ2-2|TRBD2
CASKGSGIPGELFF
TGTGCCAGCAAGGGTAGCGGGATCCCCGGGGAGCTGTTTTTT
>TRBV28|few|TRBJ2-7|TRBD1
CASSRTGTGFYF
TGTGCCAGCAGCAGGACCGGGACAGGTTTCTACTTC
>TRBV27|.|TRBJ1-6|.
CASSSTGSSYNSPLHF
TGTGCCAGCAGTTCTACAGGGAGCTCCTATAATTCACCCCTCCACTTT
>TRBV14|few|TRBJ2-2|.
CASSQAQGELFF
TGTGCCAGCAGCCAAGCACAGGGAGAGCTGTTTTTT
>TRBV14|few|TRBJ2-7|TRBD1
CASSQDERDRGLTYEQYF
TGTGCCAGCAGCCAAGATGAAAGGGACAGGGGGCTCACCTACGAGCAGTACTTC